The rows below give T cell receptor beta chains drawn from one sample of a study of shared clonotypes between healthy human individuals. The table came from immunoSEQ multiplex PCR; TCRdb's copy has only in-frame clones and leaves some out. The sample records over a million clones, 95% to 97% being singletons. Sequenced: naive CD4+ T cells sorted from blood. Every receptor here comes from a man between 25 and 39 years old in good health. Both conserved end residues are part of each CDR3. The D gene is left open where the match is weak. Clone sizes are given selectively: once, few, many, or a class where the clone is expanded.

D gene	V gene	clone size	J gene	CDR3 protein	CDR3 DNA
-	TRBV18	-	TRBJ2-7	CASSLRSGQSYEQYF	TGTGCCAGCTCCCTTCGTAGCGGTCAGTCCTACGAGCAGTACTTC
-	TRBV7-8	-	TRBJ2-1	CASSGRWGWDNEQFF	TGTGCCAGCAGCGGCAGGTGGGGCTGGGACAATGAGCAGTTCTTC
-	TRBV5-4	-	TRBJ2-6	CASSPATAPLGANVLTF	TGTGCCAGCAGCCCCGCGACGGCCCCTCTGGGGGCCAACGTCCTGACTTTC
TRBD2	TRBV18	-	TRBJ2-1	CASSPVAGASYNEQFF	TGTGCCAGCTCACCAGTCGCGGGAGCCTCCTACAATGAGCAGTTCTTC
-	TRBV11-2	-	TRBJ2-1	CASSPRRQLNEQFF	TGTGCCAGCAGCCCTAGAAGACAGTTGAATGAGCAGTTCTTC
-	TRBV5-6	-	TRBJ2-7	CASSLAGRGQTYEQYF	TGTGCCAGCAGCTTGGCCGGCAGGGGCCAGACCTACGAGCAGTACTTC
-	TRBV12-2	-	TRBJ1-1	CASRLGEWQGSCTEAFF	TGTGCAAGTCGCTTAGGGGAATGGCAGGGATCCTGTACTGAAGCTTTCTTT
TRBD1	TRBV27	-	TRBJ1-2	CASSRQGDRSGYTF	TGTGCCAGCAGTCGACAGGGGGATCGGAGTGGCTACACCTTC
TRBD1	TRBV28	-	TRBJ2-5	CASSQGARQETQYF	TGTGCCAGCAGTCAGGGGGCGCGGCAAGAGACCCAGTACTTC
-	TRBV6-5	-	TRBJ2-1	CASSYSSWGSGDEQFF	TGTGCCAGCAGTTACTCGAGCTGGGGTAGCGGCGATGAGCAGTTCTTC
-	TRBV28	-	TRBJ2-3	CASRASTDTQYF	TGTGCCAGCAGAGCGAGCACAGATACGCAGTATTTT
-	TRBV11-2	-	TRBJ2-7	CASSLDLLLATYEQYF	TGTGCCAGCAGCTTAGATCTCCTGCTCGCAACCTACGAGCAGTACTTC
-	TRBV10-3	-	TRBJ2-2	CAISESGINTGELFF	TGTGCCATCAGTGAGTCTGGGATTAACACCGGGGAGCTGTTTTTT
-	TRBV2	-	TRBJ2-2	CASSEDRGGITGELFF	TGTGCCAGCAGTGAAGACCGGGGAGGAATCACCGGGGAGCTGTTTTTT
TRBD1	TRBV28	-	TRBJ1-2	CASRVRLGQGDGYTF	TGTGCCAGCAGGGTCCGCCTAGGACAGGGGGACGGCTACACCTTC
-	TRBV11-3	-	TRBJ1-1	CASSLGVTEAFF	TGTGCCAGCAGCTTAGGGGTAACTGAAGCTTTCTTT
TRBD2	TRBV27	-	TRBJ2-3	CASSLLAGGPDTQYF	TGTGCCAGCAGTTTGCTAGCGGGAGGGCCAGATACGCAGTATTTT
-	TRBV18	-	TRBJ2-5	CASSPSQGQETQYF	TGTGCCAGCTCACCATCCCAGGGACAAGAGACCCAGTACTTC
TRBD1	TRBV10-1	-	TRBJ2-7	CASSLSMVQGGSEQYF	TGCGCCAGCAGCCTCTCAATGGTACAGGGGGGCTCCGAGCAGTACTTC
-	TRBV21-1	-	TRBJ2-7	CASSRELVSEQYF	TGTGCCAGCAGCAGGGAATTAGTAAGCGAGCAGTACTTC
-	TRBV6-1	-	TRBJ1-5	CASSPWRGSQPQHF	TGTGCCAGCAGTCCCTGGAGAGGCAGCCAGCCCCAGCATTTT
TRBD2	TRBV19	-	TRBJ2-7	CASSGLAGVGSYEQYF	TGTGCCAGTAGTGGACTAGCGGGAGTGGGCTCCTACGAGCAGTACTTC
TRBD2	TRBV28	-	TRBJ2-1	CASKVAGGPYNEQFF	TGTGCCAGCAAAGTAGCGGGAGGCCCCTACAATGAGCAGTTCTTC
-	TRBV5-6	-	TRBJ1-5	CASALRGSQPQHF	TGTGCCAGCGCTCTCAGGGGATCTCAGCCCCAGCATTTT
TRBD1	TRBV5-1	-	TRBJ2-7	CASSAPGQLYYEQYF	TGCGCCAGCAGCGCTCCGGGACAGCTATATTACGAGCAGTACTTC
-	TRBV6-6	-	TRBJ1-3	CASISIGGNTIYF	TGTGCCAGCATTTCGATAGGAGGAAACACCATATATTTT
-	TRBV28	-	TRBJ2-7	CASSEQYF	TGTGCCAGCAGCGAGCAGTACTTC
-	TRBV7-2	-	TRBJ2-1	CASSLPSVNEQFF	TGTGCCAGCAGCTTACCGTCAGTCAATGAGCAGTTCTTC
TRBD1	TRBV14	-	TRBJ2-5	CASSHLGQGARVQYF	TGTGCCAGCAGCCACCTGGGACAGGGGGCAAGGGTCCAGTACTTC
TRBD2	TRBV6-1	-	TRBJ2-1	CASRALAGYNEQFF	TGTGCCAGCAGAGCTCTAGCGGGCTACAATGAGCAGTTCTTC
-	TRBV30	-	TRBJ2-7	CAWSVLQAYEQYF	TGTGCCTGGAGTGTACTCCAAGCCTACGAGCAGTACTTC
TRBD2	TRBV4-2	-	TRBJ2-7	CASSQWGWGTNTYEQYF	TGTGCCAGCAGCCAATGGGGTTGGGGGACTAATACGTACGAGCAGTACTTC
TRBD2	TRBV2	-	TRBJ2-5	CASRGLVETQYF	TGTGCCAGCAGGGGACTAGTGGAGACCCAGTACTTC
TRBD2	TRBV7-9	-	TRBJ2-1	CASSPNLGGSLYNEQFF	TGTGCCAGCAGCCCCAATTTAGGCGGGAGCCTCTACAATGAGCAGTTCTTC
-	TRBV7-9	-	TRBJ2-1	CASSIPLEDYNEQFF	TGTGCCAGCAGCATTCCCCTTGAGGACTACAATGAGCAGTTCTTC
TRBD1	TRBV2	-	TRBJ1-4	CASSEISGGEKLFF	TGTGCCAGCAGTGAAATCTCAGGGGGGGAAAAACTGTTTTTT
-	TRBV18	-	TRBJ1-1	CASEEGRNTEAFF	TGTGCCAGCGAGGAGGGGCGGAACACTGAAGCTTTCTTT
TRBD1	TRBV2	few	TRBJ1-5	CASGQGDQPQHF	TGTGCCAGCGGACAGGGTGATCAGCCCCAGCATTTT
TRBD2	TRBV7-2	-	TRBJ2-7	CASSLVGTSGRDEQYF	TGTGCCAGCAGCTTAGTGGGGACTAGCGGGAGGGACGAGCAGTACTTC
-	TRBV6-1	-	TRBJ2-2	CASSETWTNTGELFF	TGTGCCAGCAGCGAAACGTGGACGAACACCGGGGAGCTGTTTTTT
-	TRBV19	-	TRBJ1-6	CASRIEGFNSPLHF	TGTGCCAGTAGGATCGAGGGGTTCAATTCACCCCTCCACTTT
-	TRBV28	-	TRBJ2-7	CASSQPGLEQYF	TGTGCCAGCAGTCAGCCGGGGCTAGAGCAGTACTTC
-	TRBV5-5	-	TRBJ1-2	CASSLDGNYGYTF	TGTGCCAGCAGCCTGGACGGGAACTATGGCTACACCTTC
TRBD1	TRBV18	-	TRBJ2-4	CASSPGTGLAKNIQYF	TGTGCCAGCTCACCCGGGACAGGGCTAGCCAAAAACATTCAGTACTTC
-	TRBV5-1	-	TRBJ2-7	CASRPGSSYEQYF	TGCGCCAGCCGCCCAGGCAGCTCCTACGAGCAGTACTTC